This TCR beta chain was observed in a study of blood T cell repertoires in COVID-19. Overall study: The origin of the acute and convalescent COVID-19 samples was the United States, Italy and Spain. Sample material is recorded as cDNA or gDNA derived from T cells, B-cell-depleted T cells, or PBMCs.

This clone came up once. This CDR3 comprises 14 residues. Unmatched junction bases numbered 7, after V lost 2 bases and J lost 5 bases. From germline, CDR1 is GTSNPN and CDR2 SVGIG (reference sequence). Authors' analysis steps: Reference gene primers were amplified, and this amplification served to estimate nucleated cell counts. Generated by immunoSEQ multiplex PCR, the TCRdb table keeps only in-frame clones and is missing some. V, J and clone size are taken as reported in that table, and D and trimming were inferred from the DNA itself. The table includes over 110,000 clones, about 91% detected once.

The receptor was isolated from a human donor in a cohort sampled during active COVID-19. The V and J genes are TRBV30 and TRBJ2-7; the match to TRBD1 covers 9 bases. Input material: peripheral blood. In DNA, the CDR3 is TGTGCCTGGAGTCATTACAGGGGGCTGGACGAGCAGTACTTC. It encodes CAWSHYRGLDEQYF.